This T cell receptor (beta chain) is from a study of T cell repertoires in cytomegalovirus infection. This clonotype was recorded at least ten times. MiXCR, applied by TCRdb to the reads, yields one record per CDR3 protein. The table includes around 330,000 distinct CDR3 sequences, 15% to 20% detected once. Trimming removed 5 bases from V and 0 bases from J, with 17 bases in between. The CDR3 spans 17 residues. The germline gives CDR1 SGHVS, CDR2 FNYEAQ. V is TRBV7-6 and J is TRBJ2-1; no reliable D call. The TCR was taken from a human donor in good health (CMV status not recorded). Some clones in this sample may be carry-over from other donors' samples. The sample was PBMCs. The CDR3 DNA is TGTGCCAGCAGCCAAGAGATCCAAAGGCCCTCCTACAATGAGCAGTTCTTC. Residues: CASSQEIQRPSYNEQFF.